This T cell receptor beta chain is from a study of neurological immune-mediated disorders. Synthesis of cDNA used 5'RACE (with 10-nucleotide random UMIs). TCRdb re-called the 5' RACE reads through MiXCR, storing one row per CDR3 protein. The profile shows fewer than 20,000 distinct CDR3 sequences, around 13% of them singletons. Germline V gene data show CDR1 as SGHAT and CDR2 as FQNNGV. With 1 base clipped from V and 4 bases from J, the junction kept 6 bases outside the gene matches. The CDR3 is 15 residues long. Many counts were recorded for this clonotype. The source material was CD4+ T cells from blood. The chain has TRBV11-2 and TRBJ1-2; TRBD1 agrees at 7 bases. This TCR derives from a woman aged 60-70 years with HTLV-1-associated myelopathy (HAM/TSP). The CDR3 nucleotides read TGTGCCAGCAGCTTAGCGGGGCCAGGGGGCTATGGCTACACCTTC. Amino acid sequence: CASSLAGPGGYGYTF.